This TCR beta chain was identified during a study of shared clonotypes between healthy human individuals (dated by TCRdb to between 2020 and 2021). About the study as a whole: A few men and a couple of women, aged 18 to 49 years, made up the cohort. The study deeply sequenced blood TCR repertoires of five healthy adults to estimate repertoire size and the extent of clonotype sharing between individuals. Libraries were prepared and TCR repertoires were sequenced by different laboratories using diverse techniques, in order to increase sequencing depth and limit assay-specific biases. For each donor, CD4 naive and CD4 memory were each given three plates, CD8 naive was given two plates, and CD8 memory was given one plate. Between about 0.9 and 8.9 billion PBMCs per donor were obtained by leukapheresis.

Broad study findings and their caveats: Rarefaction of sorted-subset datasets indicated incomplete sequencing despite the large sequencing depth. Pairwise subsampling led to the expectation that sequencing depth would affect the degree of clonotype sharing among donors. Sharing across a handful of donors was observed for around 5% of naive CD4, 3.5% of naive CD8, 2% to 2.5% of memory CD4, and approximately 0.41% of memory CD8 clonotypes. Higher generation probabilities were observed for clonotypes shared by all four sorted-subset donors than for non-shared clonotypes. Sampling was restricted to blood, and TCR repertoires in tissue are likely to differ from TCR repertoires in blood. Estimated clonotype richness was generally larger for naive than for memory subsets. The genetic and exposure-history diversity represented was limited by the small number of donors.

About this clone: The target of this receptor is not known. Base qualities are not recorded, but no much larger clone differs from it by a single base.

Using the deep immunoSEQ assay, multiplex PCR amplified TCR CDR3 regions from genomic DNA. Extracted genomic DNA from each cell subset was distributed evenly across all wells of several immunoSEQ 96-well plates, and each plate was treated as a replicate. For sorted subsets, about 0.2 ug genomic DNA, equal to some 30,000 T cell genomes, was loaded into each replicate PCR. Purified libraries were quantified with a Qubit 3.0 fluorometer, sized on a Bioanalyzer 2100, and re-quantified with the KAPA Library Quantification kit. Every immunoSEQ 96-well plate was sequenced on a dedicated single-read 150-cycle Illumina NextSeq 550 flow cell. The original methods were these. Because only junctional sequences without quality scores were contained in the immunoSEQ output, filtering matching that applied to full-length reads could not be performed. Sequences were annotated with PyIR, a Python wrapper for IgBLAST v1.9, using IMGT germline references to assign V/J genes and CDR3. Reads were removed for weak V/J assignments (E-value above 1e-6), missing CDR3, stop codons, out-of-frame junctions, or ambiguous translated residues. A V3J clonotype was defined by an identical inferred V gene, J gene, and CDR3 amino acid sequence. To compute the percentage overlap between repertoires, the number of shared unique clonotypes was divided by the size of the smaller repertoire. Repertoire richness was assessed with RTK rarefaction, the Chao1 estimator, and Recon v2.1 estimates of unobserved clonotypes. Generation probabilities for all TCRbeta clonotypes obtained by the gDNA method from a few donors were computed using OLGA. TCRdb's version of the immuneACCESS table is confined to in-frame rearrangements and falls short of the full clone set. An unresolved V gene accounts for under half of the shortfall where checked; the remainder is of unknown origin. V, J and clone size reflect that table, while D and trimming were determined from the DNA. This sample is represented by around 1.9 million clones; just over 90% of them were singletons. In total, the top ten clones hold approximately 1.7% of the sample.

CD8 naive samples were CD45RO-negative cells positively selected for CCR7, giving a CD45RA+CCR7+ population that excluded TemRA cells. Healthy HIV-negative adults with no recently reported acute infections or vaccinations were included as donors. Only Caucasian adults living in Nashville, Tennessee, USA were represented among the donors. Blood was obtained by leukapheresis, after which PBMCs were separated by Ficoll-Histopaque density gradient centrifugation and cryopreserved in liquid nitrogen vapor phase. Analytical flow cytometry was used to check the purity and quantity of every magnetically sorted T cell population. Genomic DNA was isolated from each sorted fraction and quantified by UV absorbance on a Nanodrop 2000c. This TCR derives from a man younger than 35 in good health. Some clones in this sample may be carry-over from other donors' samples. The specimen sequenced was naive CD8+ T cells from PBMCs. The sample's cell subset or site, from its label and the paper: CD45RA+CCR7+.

The nucleotide sequence reads TGTGCCAGCAGCCCTTATGGGGGGGCTGTGTACGAGCAGTACTTC. The translation is CASSPYGGAVYEQYF. The chain is encoded by TRBV9 joined to TRBJ2-7; perhaps TRBD2 is the D gene, with 7 bases matching. Based on the germline V gene, the CDR1 and CDR2 sequences are SGDLS and YYNGEE. The CDR3 sequence holds 15 residues, the cysteine and phenylalanine included. This entry keeps only the CDR3 DNA: 45 bases, framed from base 1. Relative to germline, V is 4 bases shorter and J is 4 bases shorter, with 18 bases between their ends.